Sequencing of this T cell receptor (beta chain) was carried out in a study of PD-L1 blockade in urothelial cancer. Study-level information: Males with urothelial cancer arising in the bladder constituted about 85% of the roughly 29 patients. Study conclusions and caveats: Pretreatment peripheral blood TCR clonality that fell below the median predicted better survival among the patients studied.

Generated by immunoSEQ multiplex PCR, the TCRdb table keeps only in-frame clones and is missing some. The data show 130,000 or so clones, around 85% seen once. In germline, CDR1 is SEHNR, CDR2 FQNEAQ (reference sequence). V gave up 5 bases and J gave up 0 bases; unmatched junction bases: 4. The CDR3 totals 15 residues. The time point denotes: pretreatment peripheral blood. Points on this clone: Its matching antigen is unknown.

J is TRBJ1-5 and V is TRBV7-9, with 7 nucleotides matching TRBD1. Sequenced material: PBMCs, taken around atezolizumab (anti-PD-L1) treatment. The TCR sequence derives from a man aged 50-60 years with urothelial cancer. The CDR3 DNA is TGTGCCAGCAGCCCCGGACAGGTTAGCAATCAGCCCCAGCATTTT. It codes for CASSPGQVSNQPQHF.